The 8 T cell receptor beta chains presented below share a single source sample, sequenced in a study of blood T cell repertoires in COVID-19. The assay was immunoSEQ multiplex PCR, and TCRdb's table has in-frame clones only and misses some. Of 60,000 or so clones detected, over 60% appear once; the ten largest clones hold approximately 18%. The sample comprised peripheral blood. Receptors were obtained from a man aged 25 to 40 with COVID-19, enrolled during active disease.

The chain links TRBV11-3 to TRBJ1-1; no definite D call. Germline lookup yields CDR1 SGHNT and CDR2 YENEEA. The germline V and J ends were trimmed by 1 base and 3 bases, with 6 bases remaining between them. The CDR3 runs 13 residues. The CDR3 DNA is TGTGCCAGCAGCTTAGGCCAGGACACTGAAGCTTTCTTT. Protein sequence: CASSLGQDTEAFF.

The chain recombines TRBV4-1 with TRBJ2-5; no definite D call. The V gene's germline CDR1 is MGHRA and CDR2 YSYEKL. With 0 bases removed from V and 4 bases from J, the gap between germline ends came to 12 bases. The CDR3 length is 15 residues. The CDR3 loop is CASSQDGKGAETQYF. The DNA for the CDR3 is TGCGCCAGCAGCCAAGATGGTAAAGGAGCAGAGACCCAGTACTTC.

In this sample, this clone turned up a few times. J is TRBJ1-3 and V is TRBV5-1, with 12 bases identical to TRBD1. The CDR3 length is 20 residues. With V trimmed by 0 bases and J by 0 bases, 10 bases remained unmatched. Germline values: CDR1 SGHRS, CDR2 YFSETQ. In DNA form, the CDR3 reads TGCGCCAGCAGCTTGGTCCACCCGGGACAGGGGGCCTCCTCTGGAAACACCATATATTTT. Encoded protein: CASSLVHPGQGASSGNTIYF.

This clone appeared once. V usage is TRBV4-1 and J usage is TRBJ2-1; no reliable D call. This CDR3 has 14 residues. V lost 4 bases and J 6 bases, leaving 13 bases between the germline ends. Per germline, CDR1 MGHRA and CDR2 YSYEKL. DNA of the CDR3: TGCGCCAGCAGCCGGTCATCCAGTGTCAATGAGCAGTTCTTC. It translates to CASSRSSSVNEQFF.

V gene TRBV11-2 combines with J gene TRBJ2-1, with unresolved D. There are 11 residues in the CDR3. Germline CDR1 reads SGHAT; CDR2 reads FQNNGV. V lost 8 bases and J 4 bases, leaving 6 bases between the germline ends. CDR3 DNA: TGTGCCAGCGGCCAGTACAATGAGCAGTTCTTC. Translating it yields CASGQYNEQFF.

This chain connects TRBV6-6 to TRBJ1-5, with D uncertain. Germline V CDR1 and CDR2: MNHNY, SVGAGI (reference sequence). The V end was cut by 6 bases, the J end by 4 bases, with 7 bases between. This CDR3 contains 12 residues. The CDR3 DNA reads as TGTGCCAGCAGCTCCCTAAATCAGCCCCAGCATTTT. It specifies CASSSLNQPQHF.

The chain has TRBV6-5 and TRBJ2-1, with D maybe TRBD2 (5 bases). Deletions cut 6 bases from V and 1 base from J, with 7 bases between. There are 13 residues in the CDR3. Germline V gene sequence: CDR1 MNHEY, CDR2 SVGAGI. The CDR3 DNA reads TGTGCCAGCAGCCGCGGGTCCTACAATGAGCAGTTCTTC. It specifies CASSRGSYNEQFF.

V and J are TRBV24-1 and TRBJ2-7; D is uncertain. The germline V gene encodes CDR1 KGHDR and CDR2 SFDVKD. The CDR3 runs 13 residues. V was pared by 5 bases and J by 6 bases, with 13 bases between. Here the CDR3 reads CATSGLRGSEQYF. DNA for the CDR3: TGTGCCACCAGTGGTCTCCGAGGTTCCGAGCAGTACTTC.